The 32 T cell receptor beta chains below were found in one sample sequenced in a study of blood T cell repertoires in COVID-19. Sequenced by immunoSEQ multiplex PCR; TCRdb stores in-frame clones only, minus some. This sample carries 120,000 to 150,000 clones, over 75% of them seen once, and the ten largest clones take about 10%. The sequenced sample was peripheral blood. All receptors derive from a man between 60 and 75 years old with active or convalescent COVID-19.

The chain recombines TRBV6-6 with TRBJ1-5; 7 bases are a match to TRBD1. The V and J ends lost 6 bases and 2 bases, in that order; junction bases with no gene match: 4. The CDR3 is made up of 14 amino acids. Germline V gene sequence: CDR1 MNHNY, CDR2 SVGAGI (reference sequence). Here the CDR3 DNA reads TGTGCCAGCAGCTACCAGGGGGGCAATCAGCCCCAGCATTTT. This codes for CASSYQGGNQPQHF.

The chain combines TRBV4-2 with TRBJ2-5; 10 nucleotides align to TRBD2. The ends lost 1 base at V and 1 base at J; junction bases unmatched: 6. CDR1 LGHNA and CDR2 YNFKEQ come from the germline V gene. The CDR3 totals 17 residues. CDR3 loop: CASSQAGLADAQETQYF. The CDR3 DNA follows: TGTGCCAGCAGCCAAGCCGGACTAGCGGACGCCCAAGAGACCCAGTACTTC.

The chain joins TRBV7-8 to TRBJ2-7; D is perhaps TRBD1 (5 bases). Germline V gives CDR1 SGHVS, CDR2 FQNEAQ. The CDR3 is 17 residues long. V was trimmed by 5 bases and J by 1 base, leaving 21 bases between them. The CDR3 loop is CASSPKFAGSMSYEQYF. In DNA, the CDR3 is TGTGCCAGCAGCCCAAAGTTCGCAGGGTCGATGTCCTACGAGCAGTACTTC.

V gene TRBV27 combines with J gene TRBJ1-6; 7 nucleotides match TRBD1. V lost 3 bases, J lost 9 bases, and 17 bases stayed unmatched. CDR1 is MNHEY and CDR2 is SMNVEV in the germline V gene (reference sequence). The CDR3 totals 18 residues. CDR3 nucleotide sequence: TGTGCCAGCAGTTTGCGACAGGGATACTATGTGGACCGTTCACCCCTCCACTTT. Residues: CASSLRQGYYVDRSPLHF.

The chain recombines TRBV7-9 with TRBJ1-2; D unclear. Germline V gene sequence: CDR1 SEHNR, CDR2 FQNEAQ (reference sequence). V lost 3 bases to trimming and J lost 0 bases, with 8 bases between them. The CDR3 runs to 14 residues. Here the CDR3 reads CASSLEVANYGYTF. The CDR3 DNA follows: TGTGCCAGCAGCTTGGAGGTAGCTAACTATGGCTACACCTTC. The entire variable domain, with the rest obtained from reference TRBV7-9 and TRBJ1-2, is as follows: DTGVSQNPRHKITKRGQNVTFRCDPISEHNRLYWYRQTLGQGPEFLTYFQNEAQLEKSRLLSDRFSAERPKGSFSTLEIQRTEQGDSAMYLCASSLEVANYGYTFGSGTRLTVV.

The CDR3 nucleotides are TGCGCCAGCAGCCAAGATCCCCGACAGGGCAATTCACCCCTCCACTTT. Protein: CASSQDPRQGNSPLHF. The chain couples TRBV4-1 to TRBJ1-6, with 7 bases matching TRBD1. Germline lookup yields CDR1 MGHRA and CDR2 YSYEKL. The length of the CDR3 is 16 residues. With V trimmed by 0 bases and J by 7 bases, 6 bases remained unmatched.

CDR3 sequence (DNA): TGTGCCAGCTCCCCTGACAGGGGATCCACAGATACGCAGTATTTT. Protein product: CASSPDRGSTDTQYF. The chain uses TRBV18 and TRBJ2-3; 8 bases line up with TRBD1. The length of the CDR3 is 15 residues. Germline CDR1 and CDR2: KGHSH and LQKENI. J gave up 2 bases and V 6 bases, and 7 bases lay outside the gene matches.

This chain links TRBV28 with TRBJ1-5; 7 nucleotides agree with TRBD1. Germline V gives CDR1 MDHEN, CDR2 SYDVKM. After removal of 3 bases from V and 5 bases from J, the junction contained 13 bases not matched to a gene. The CDR3 totals 17 residues. The CDR3: CASSFGLGQGGYQPQHF. The CDR3 DNA is TGTGCCAGCAGTTTTGGTTTAGGGCAGGGGGGCTATCAGCCCCAGCATTTT. Full variable domain (outside the CDR3, taken from reference TRBV28 and TRBJ1-5): DVKVTQSSRYLVKRTGEKVFLECVQDMDHENMFWYRQDPGLGLRLIYFSYDVKMKEKGDIPEGYSVSREKKERFSLILESASTNQTSMYLCASSFGLGQGGYQPQHFGDGTRLSIL.

The chain combines TRBV4-1 with TRBJ1-5; D may be TRBD1 (6 bases). Between the trimmed V and J ends, which lost 1 base and 6 bases, there was a span of 19 bases. The CDR3 loop spans 17 amino acids. CDR1 and CDR2 from the germline V gene are MGHRA and YSYEKL. The CDR3 DNA is TGCGCCAGCAGCCAAGGGGGGCCCTTGAGGGGGATTCAGCCCCAGCATTTT. Protein: CASSQGGPLRGIQPQHF.

The J gene is TRBJ1-2, the V gene TRBV18; TRBD1 agrees at 10 bases. V dropped 5 bases and J dropped 6; count of bases not matched to a gene: 6. CDR3 length equals 14 residues. Germline CDR1 is KGHSH and CDR2 is LQKENI. CDR3 sequence reads: CASSSSGTGDGYTF. CDR3 coding DNA: TGTGCCAGCTCATCGTCCGGGACAGGGGATGGCTACACCTTC.

This rearrangement joins TRBV28 to TRBJ1-2, with D possibly being TRBD1 (5 bases). This CDR3 has 13 amino acids. Per the germline V gene, CDR1 is MDHEN and CDR2 is SYDVKM. The V gene lost 10 bases and the J gene lost 4 bases, with 16 bases spanning the gap. The CDR3 sequence: CATTPGHGYGYTF. Here the CDR3 DNA reads TGTGCCACCACCCCTGGACACGGCTATGGCTACACCTTC.

This clone occurred a few times. This chain connects TRBV5-1 to TRBJ2-7; TRBD2 matches at 9 bases. Germline V gene sequence: CDR1 SGHRS, CDR2 YFSETQ. The CDR3 contains 14 residues. V shed 0 bases, J shed 5 bases, and the junction held 3 bases outside the gene matches. For the CDR3, the DNA is TGCGCCAGCAGCTTGGAGCCTAGCGGGAACGAGCAGTACTTC. Protein product: CASSLEPSGNEQYF.

V is TRBV5-6 and J is TRBJ1-3; D gene uncertain. V lost 0 bases, J lost 0 bases, and 4 bases lay in between. The germline V gene encodes CDR1 SGHDT and CDR2 YYEEEE. CDR3 length: 14 amino acids. The CDR3 is CASSLVNSGNTIYF. Written as DNA, the CDR3 is TGTGCCAGCAGCTTGGTTAACTCTGGAAACACCATATATTTT.

This chain joins TRBV19 and TRBJ1-4; unclear D gene. Germline V CDR1 and CDR2: LNHDA, SQIVND (reference sequence). CDR3 length: 15 amino acids. V was pared by 5 bases and J by 1 base, with 11 bases between. The CDR3 sequence: CASSGLQRTNEKLFF. The DNA of the CDR3 is TGTGCCAGTAGTGGGTTACAGAGAACTAATGAAAAACTGTTTTTT.

This chain connects TRBV6-5 to TRBJ2-1, with 8 bases lining up with TRBD2. The junction had 6 bases not matched to a gene; V was cut back by 2 bases and J by 6 bases. The CDR3 is made up of 15 amino acids. Germline CDR1 MNHEY, CDR2 SVGAGI. The CDR3 DNA sequence: TGTGCCAGCAGTTACACCGCTAGCGGGCCCAATGAGCAGTTCTTC. As protein: CASSYTASGPNEQFF.

The chain carries TRBV7-9 and TRBJ1-1; a weak D match, TRBD1 (6 bases). V lost 5 bases to trimming and J lost 4 bases, with 14 bases between them. The CDR3 runs to 14 residues. Germline values: CDR1 SEHNR, CDR2 FQNEAQ (reference sequence). This CDR3 is CASSPRGGGTEAFF. CDR3 bases: TGTGCCAGCAGCCCCCGGGGAGGGGGCACTGAAGCTTTCTTT.

The rearrangement joins TRBV12-5 to TRBJ2-2, with 7 positions matching TRBD2. Germline V CDR1 and CDR2: LGHNT, FRNRAP. This CDR3 region has 15 residues. V lost 1 base to trimming and J lost 7 bases; unmatched junction nucleotides: 6. CDR3: CASGLESGTGGELFF. CDR3 bases: TGTGCTAGTGGTTTGGAGAGCGGGACGGGCGGGGAGCTGTTTTTT.

The J gene is TRBJ2-3, the V gene TRBV10-3; 14 nucleotides align to TRBD2. J lost 1 base, V lost 6 bases, and 9 bases had no gene match. Per the germline V gene, CDR1 is ENHRY and CDR2 is SYGVKD. The CDR3 consists of 18 residues. CDR3 sequence reads: CAIRRGLAGVSGTDTQYF. The CDR3 nucleotides are TGTGCCATCAGGAGGGGACTAGCGGGAGTTTCCGGCACAGATACGCAGTATTTT.

This chain joins TRBV19 and TRBJ2-1; TRBD2 agrees at 8 bases. The V gene end was trimmed by 2 bases and the J gene end by 9 bases; junction bases not matched to a gene: 12. This CDR3 comprises 16 residues. Germline CDR1 reads LNHDA; CDR2 reads SQIVND (reference sequence). The CDR3 sequence: CASSIPGTGTRFEQFF. As DNA, the CDR3 is TGTGCCAGTAGTATACCCGGGACTGGGACTAGGTTTGAGCAGTTCTTC.

The rearrangement links TRBV20-1 to TRBJ2-7, with 9 bases identical to TRBD2. Germline V gene lookup returns CDR1 DFQATT and CDR2 SNEGSKA (reference sequence). The CDR3 is 14 residues long. V lost 3 bases and J lost 0; bases outside the gene matches: 3. CDR3 DNA sequence: TGCAGTGCTAGTCGGCGGGAGGGCTCCTACGAGCAGTACTTC. This translates into CSASRREGSYEQYF.

This chain connects TRBV7-2 to TRBJ1-5; 10 bases agree with TRBD1. Germline V gives CDR1 SGHTA, CDR2 FQGNSA. With 5 bases clipped from V and 2 bases from J, the junction kept 3 bases outside the gene matches. This CDR3 spans 15 amino acids. This CDR3 is CASSLGTGGNQPQHF. Here the CDR3 DNA reads TGTGCCAGCAGCCTTGGGACAGGGGGCAATCAGCCCCAGCATTTT.

Only one count was recorded for this clone. The chain uses TRBV11-3 and TRBJ2-1, with a weak D call TRBD2 (5 bases). Per the germline V gene, CDR1 is SGHNT and CDR2 is YENEEA. Trimming pared 3 bases from V and 9 bases from J, leaving 21 bases between. This CDR3 is built from 16 residues. CDR3 in DNA: TGTGCCAGCAGCTTGCGGACCGGGGAGTTGGGCTGTGAGCAGTTCTTC. Its protein product is CASSLRTGELGCEQFF.

The rearrangement joins TRBV29-1 to TRBJ2-7; D is possibly TRBD1 (6 bases). CDR3 length: 13 residues. Deletions cut 7 bases from V and 1 base from J, with 14 bases between. Germline CDR1 is SQVTM and CDR2 is ANQGSEA. CDR3 DNA: TGCAGCGCATCCGGGACATATTCCTACGAGCAGTACTTC. Protein sequence: CSASGTYSYEQYF.

This chain links TRBV7-2 with TRBJ1-2; possibly TRBD1 for D (5 bases). With 4 bases removed from V and 8 bases from J, the gap between germline ends came to 17 bases. The CDR3 has 14 residues. The V gene's germline CDR1 is SGHTA and CDR2 FQGNSA. The CDR3 here is CASSSPGEFWGYTF. The CDR3, as DNA: TGTGCCAGCAGCTCACCGGGGGAGTTCTGGGGCTACACCTTC.

The rearrangement links TRBV5-1 to TRBJ2-1; no clear D gene. The V end was cut by 0 bases, the J end by 5 bases, with 15 bases between. This CDR3 is 16 amino acids long. CDR1 and CDR2 from the germline V gene are SGHRS and YFSETQ. The CDR3 bases are TGCGCCAGCAGCTTGGGACTCAATCACTTCCACAATGAGCAGTTCTTC. Protein product: CASSLGLNHFHNEQFF. Complete variable domain (other parts from reference TRBV5-1 and TRBJ2-1): KAGVTQTPRYLIKTRGQQVTLSCSPISGHRSVSWYQQTPGQGLQFLFEYFSETQRNKGNFPGRFSGRQFSNSRSEMNVSTLELGDSALYLCASSLGLNHFHNEQFFGPGTRLTVL.

This sequence joins TRBV10-2 and TRBJ1-5; 7 nucleotides agree with TRBD1. The CDR3 has 14 amino acids. Looked up from germline, CDR1 is WSHSY and CDR2 is SAAADI. V was clipped by 9 bases and J by 3 bases; unmatched bases: 8. The CDR3 region is CASCAGQHNQPQHF. CDR3 DNA: TGCGCCAGTTGCGCGGGACAGCACAATCAGCCCCAGCATTTT.

The V and J genes are TRBV4-2 and TRBJ2-1, with a weak D call TRBD1 (5 bases). Germline CDR1 reads LGHNA; CDR2 reads YNFKEQ. The CDR3 runs 15 residues. Deletions cut 0 bases from V and 7 bases from J, with 13 bases between. CDR3 residues: CASSQDWGSLNEQFF. The CDR3 DNA reads as TGTGCCAGCAGCCAAGATTGGGGCAGTTTAAATGAGCAGTTCTTC.

V is TRBV6-5 and J is TRBJ2-5; D perhaps matches TRBD2 (5 bases). Germline CDR1 and CDR2: MNHEY and SVGAGI. CDR3 length: 13 amino acids. V gave up 4 bases and J gave up 0 bases, with 6 bases separating them. The CDR3 protein is CASSFGNQETQYF. DNA of the CDR3: TGTGCCAGCAGTTTCGGGAACCAAGAGACCCAGTACTTC.

The chain has TRBV6-5 and TRBJ1-4; TRBD1 might be the D (6 bases). This CDR3 region has 15 residues. Per germline, CDR1 MNHEY and CDR2 SVGAGI. The V end was cut by 1 base, the J end by 8 bases, with 14 bases between. The CDR3 protein is CASSYLGAGREKLFF. The CDR3 bases are TGTGCCAGCAGTTACTTGGGGGCAGGACGAGAAAAACTGTTTTTT.

V and J are TRBV5-4 and TRBJ1-1; tentative D call: TRBD1 (5 bases). Germline CDR1 and CDR2: SGHNT and YYREEE (reference sequence). The CDR3 spans 13 residues. Trimming removed 5 bases from V and 1 base from J, with 9 bases in between. This CDR3 reads CASRAGRNTEAFF. CDR3 DNA sequence: TGTGCCAGCAGGGCGGGACGGAACACTGAAGCTTTCTTT.

V usage is TRBV2 and J usage is TRBJ1-1, with D possibly being TRBD1 (6 bases). Germline CDR1 SNHLY, CDR2 FYNNEI. V lost 4 bases and J 1 base, leaving 7 bases between the germline ends. CDR3 length equals 13 residues. The CDR3 loop reads CASSGQANTEAFF. CDR3 sequence (DNA): TGTGCCAGCAGTGGACAGGCGAACACTGAAGCTTTCTTT.

This clone was observed a single time. The J gene is TRBJ2-2, the V gene TRBV7-3; a weak D match, TRBD1 (6 bases). Germline CDR1 and CDR2: SGHTA and FQGTGA. There are 13 residues in the CDR3. V gave up 7 bases and J gave up 7 bases, with 13 bases separating them. CDR3 sequence (DNA): TGTGCCAGCACTAGGGGGAGTAACGGGGAGCTGTTTTTT. Translation: CASTRGSNGELFF. Together with reference TRBV7-3 and TRBJ2-2, the CDR3 gives the full variable domain: GAGVSQTPSNKVTEKGKYVELRCDPISGHTALYWYRQSLGQGPEFLIYFQGTGAADDSGLPNDRFFAVRPEGSVSTLKIQRTERGDSAVYLCASTRGSNGELFFGEGSRLTVL.